Listed here are 5 T cell receptor beta chains from one sample, sequenced in a study of blood T cells in healthy people across ages (dated by TCRdb to the mid-2010s). Library prep was done by 5' RACE. Reads for this sample came from an Illumina HiSeq 2500. A second PCR of roughly 6 to 12 cycles was run with a J-beta primer mix and a sample-barcoded 5' primer. TCRdb itself trimmed the public reads at Q25 with fastp, ran MiXCR and retained productive beta chains. Every CDR3 protein is listed once, alongside the most common genes and DNA of its rows. For this sample there are about 800,000 distinct CDR3 sequences; about 46% appear just once. The biggest ten clones account for less than 20% of the sample. Input material: blood. These receptors all come from an elderly man in good health.

The CDR3 nucleotides read TGTGCCAGCAGAATTGGAGTCGGGAGCACAGGGGAGCAGTACTTC. Translated: CASRIGVGSTGEQYF. This chain joins TRBV12-3 or TRBV12-4 and TRBJ2-7, with D perhaps given as TRBD1 or TRBD2 (6 bases each). CDR3 size: 15 residues. Trimming removed 6 bases from V and 7 bases from J, with 22 bases in between.

This chain links TRBV4-2 with TRBJ2-7, with TRBD1 matching over 9 bases. The end of the DNA is better explained by TRBJ2-5, so the J call may be wrong. The CDR3 is made up of 15 amino acids. Germline V gene sequence: CDR1 LGHNA, CDR2 YNFKEQ. The CDR3 nucleotides read TGTGCCAGCAGCCAAACACAGGGGGCTAAGGAGACCCAGTACTTC. Its protein product is CASSQTQGAKETQYF.

The chain links TRBV27 to TRBJ2-1; a weak D match, TRBD2 (6 bases). V shed 5 bases and J shed 3 bases, with 17 bases lying between them. The germline CDR1 and CDR2 sequences are MNHEY and SMNVEV (reference sequence). This CDR3 has 16 residues. The CDR3: CASSPDSGTNYNEQFF. CDR3 sequence (DNA): TGTGCCAGCAGTCCGGATAGCGGCACCAACTACAATGAGCAGTTCTTC.

V and J are TRBV27 and TRBJ2-7, with a weak D call TRBD1 (7 bases). The CDR3 is 14 residues long. Trimming left V 6 bases short and J 2 bases short, with 14 bases between. Germline CDR1 and CDR2: MNHEY and SMNVEV (reference sequence). This CDR3 reads CASSRDREAYEQYF. The CDR3 region has the DNA TGTGCCAGCAGCCGAGACAGGGAGGCCTACGAGCAGTACTTC.

This rearrangement joins TRBV7-9 to TRBJ2-4, with 10 positions matching TRBD2. This CDR3 is built from 18 residues. Germline values: CDR1 SEHNR, CDR2 FQNEAQ (reference sequence). Trimming cost V 5 bases and J 0 bases; bases outside gene matches: 10. The CDR3 DNA reads as TGTGCCAGCAGCCCTTCCCTACTAGCGGGGTTAGCCAAAAACATTCAGTACTTC. Residues: CASSPSLLAGLAKNIQYF.